One sample yielded the 12 T cell receptor beta chains listed below, sequenced in a study of blood T cells in healthy people across ages. For the second PCR, which ran for about 7 to 11 cycles, a sample-barcoded 5' primer and a J-beta primer mix were used. TCRdb re-derived calls from the 5' RACE reads in MiXCR, one entry per CDR3 protein. The profile shows 1,800,000 or so distinct CDR3 sequences, about two fifths of them singletons. The sample taken for sequencing was blood. The source of these receptors is a human donor in good health.

CDR3 sequence reads: CSAHGRVSYNEQYF. The CDR3 DNA reads as TGCAGTGCGCACGGGAGGGTCTCCTACAATGAGCAGTACTTC. The rearrangement links TRBV20-1 to TRBJ2-1; 8 nucleotides agree with TRBD2. The J call is uncertain, as TRBJ2-7 better fits the DNA end. The CDR3 covers 14 residues. Germline V lookup: CDR1 DFQATT, CDR2 SNEGSKA (reference sequence).

This clonotype was counted a single time. J is TRBJ2-5 and V is TRBV14; 11 nucleotides agree with TRBD2. Near its end, the DNA agrees better with TRBJ2-7, so the J call may be wrong. The germline gives CDR1 SGHDN, CDR2 FVKESK. The CDR3 runs 15 residues. CDR3 residues: CASSTIAGGPNEQYF. The CDR3 region has the DNA TGTGCCAGCAGCACCATAGCGGGGGGGCCGAACGAGCAGTACTTC.

The V gene is TRBV7-2, the J gene TRBJ2-1, with 15 bases fitting TRBD2. J lost 9 bases, V lost 4 bases, and 4 bases had no gene match. CDR1 is SGHTA and CDR2 is FQGNSA in the germline V gene. The CDR3 length is 15 residues. In DNA form, the CDR3 reads TGTGCCAGCAGCTCGCGGACTAGCGGGGGGGTTGAGCAGTTCTTC. It yields the protein CASSSRTSGGVEQFF. Supplemented by reference TRBV7-2 and TRBJ2-1, the full variable domain reads GAGVSQSPSNKVTEKGKDVELRCDPISGHTALYWYRQSLGQGLEFLIYFQGNSAPDKSGLPSDRFSAERTGGSVSTLTIQRTQQEDSAVYLCASSSRTSGGVEQFFGPGTRLTVL.

The sample holds a few counts of this clonotype. An end of the junction does not agree with germline; a read error may underlie this. V and J are TRBV20-1 and TRBJ1-4, with no clear D. The germline V gene has CDR1 DFQATT and CDR2 SNEGSKA (reference sequence). The CDR3 runs 16 residues. The CDR3 here is CSARDLIGGTNEKRFF. The CDR3 DNA is TGCAGTGCTAGAGACCTAATTGGCGGAACTAATGAAAAACGGTTTTTT.

This chain links TRBV10-3 with TRBJ2-1; D is perhaps TRBD2 (6 bases). The V gene lost 1 base and the J gene lost 8 bases, with 12 bases spanning the gap. Germline assignment: CDR1 ENHRY and CDR2 SYGVKD. The CDR3 extends over 14 amino acids. CDR3 coding DNA: TGTGCCATCAGTGAGTTTCCCCGGGGGTATGAGCAGTTCTTC. This gives the protein CAISEFPRGYEQFF.

Of note for this clonotype: Its ends do not fully match the called genes, so a read error is possible. V usage is TRBV7-2 and J usage is TRBJ2-1, with 7 bases lining up with TRBD2. The CDR3 has 16 amino acids. Germline values: CDR1 SGHTA, CDR2 FQGNSA. The CDR3 DNA reads TGTGCCAGCAGCTGGGCGCGGGGGAGCTCCCACAATGAGCAGTTCTTC. This sequence encodes CASSWARGSSHNEQFF.

A note on this clonotype: This may be a read error, as it is one base from a much larger clone. V gene TRBV12-3 or TRBV12-4 combines with J gene TRBJ2-3, with no clear D. This CDR3 has 11 residues. Between the trimmed V and J ends, which lost 7 bases and 1 base, there was a span of 3 bases. DNA for the CDR3: TGTGCCAGCATGCGCACAGATACGCAGTATTTT. It is translated as CASMRTDTQYF.

This clonotype was observed a single time. The V call is TRBV7-9, the J call TRBJ2-7, with D unresolved. Germline CDR1 SEHNR, CDR2 FQNEAQ (reference sequence). The CDR3 spans 11 residues. The V and J ends lost 8 bases and 7 bases respectively, with 12 bases between them. The CDR3 region is CASGPSWEQYF. CDR3 DNA sequence: TGTGCCAGCGGCCCCTCATGGGAGCAGTACTTC.

The chain links TRBV12-3 or TRBV12-4 to TRBJ1-5; TRBD1 is a possible D gene (5 bases). The CDR3 spans 13 residues. V was pared by 6 bases and J by 4 bases, with 10 bases between. DNA of the CDR3: TGTGCCAGCAGGAAACAGGAAAATCAGCCCCAGCATTTT. It yields the protein CASRKQENQPQHF.

The chain links TRBV29-1 to TRBJ1-1; no firm D call. The CDR3 is 13 residues long. The germline V gene encodes CDR1 SQVTM and CDR2 ANQGSEA. V dropped 4 bases and J dropped 4 bases, with 13 bases sitting between them. DNA of the CDR3: TGCAGCGTTGTTCTGGTTTACGGCACTGAAGCTTTCTTT. This gives the protein CSVVLVYGTEAFF.

The chain has TRBV6-2 or TRBV6-3 and TRBJ1-5, with D possibly matching TRBD1 (5 bases). There are 16 residues in the CDR3. With 4 bases removed from V and 4 bases from J, the gap between germline ends came to 17 bases. Germline V gene data show CDR1 as MNHEY and CDR2 as SVGEGT. The CDR3 DNA is TGTGCCAGCAGTTTCGGGGAGCGGGGACTAAATCAGCCCCAGCATTTT. It specifies CASSFGERGLNQPQHF.

This clonotype was counted a few times. The chain has TRBV20-1 and TRBJ1-2; D might be TRBD1 (5 bases). The CDR3 has 12 residues. Germline CDR1 reads DFQATT; CDR2 reads SNEGSKA (reference sequence). Between the trimmed V and J ends, which lost 5 bases and 4 bases, there was a span of 11 bases. CDR3 bases: TGCAGTGCTCCCAGGGAGGGCTATGGCTACACCTTC. Protein product: CSAPREGYGYTF.